The TCR beta chain under discussion was sequenced for a study of long-term antiretroviral therapy in people with HIV. This CDR3 comprises 13 residues. Germline CDR1 reads SGHRS; CDR2 reads YFSETQ. The V end lost 7 bases, the J end lost 1 base, and 11 bases lay between the germline ends. Survey level was the resolution at which the v3.0 immunoSEQ assay ran. Libraries were prepared by immunoSEQ multiplex PCR; TCRdb keeps only in-frame clonotypes and omits some of them. The top ten hold roughly 16% of the sample, which has about 25,000 clones, 81% seen once. This clonotype was obtained from a woman under 30 with HIV. The chain has TRBV5-1 and TRBJ1-1; weak D call: TRBD1 (5 bases). The input for sequencing was unsorted PBMCs, taken at the start of antiretroviral therapy, before treatment. Written as DNA, the CDR3 is TGCGCCAGCGGTGGGGGAGCGAACACTGAAGCTTTCTTT. Its protein product is CASGGGANTEAFF.